The rows below give T cell receptor beta chains drawn from one sample of a study of blood T cell repertoires in COVID-19. Produced via immunoSEQ multiplex PCR; TCRdb's table is partial and in-frame only. This sample has around 80,000 clones; over 70% occur once, and the top ten carry about 12%. Input material: peripheral blood. Every receptor here comes from a man older than 75 with acute or convalescent COVID-19. Both conserved end residues are part of each CDR3. The order of the fields is CDR3 DNA, CDR3 protein, J gene, CDR3 length, clone size, V gene, D gene. D genes are given only for firm matches. The size entry is marked missing in some rows and otherwise reads once, few, many or a size class.

CDR3nt: TGTGCCAGTAGATATACAGGGGCCATGAACACTGAAGCTTTCTTT
CDR3aa: CASRYTGAMNTEAFF
j_gene: TRBJ1-1
len: 15
abundance: NA
v_gene: TRBV19
d_gene: TRBD1

CDR3nt: TGTGCCAGCAGCCCCTCTAGGTACGAGCAGTACTTC
CDR3aa: CASSPSRYEQYF
j_gene: TRBJ2-7
len: 12
abundance: NA
v_gene: TRBV11-1
d_gene: NA

CDR3nt: TGTGCCAGCTCTGCCACAGGGAACCATAGGGACACTGAAGCTTTCTTT
CDR3aa: CASSATGNHRDTEAFF
j_gene: TRBJ1-1
len: 16
abundance: NA
v_gene: TRBV18
d_gene: NA

CDR3nt: TGTGCCAGCAGTGCCCTGGGACAGGGAACTGAAGCTTTCTTT
CDR3aa: CASSALGQGTEAFF
j_gene: TRBJ1-1
len: 14
abundance: few
v_gene: TRBV2
d_gene: TRBD1

CDR3nt: TGTGCCACCAGCAGACTTGGACAGGGGGACTCCTACGAGCAGTACTTC
CDR3aa: CATSRLGQGDSYEQYF
j_gene: TRBJ2-7
len: 16
abundance: few
v_gene: TRBV15
d_gene: TRBD1

CDR3nt: TGTGCCAGCAGTTCCAGGGACTATAGCAATCAGCCCCAGCATTTT
CDR3aa: CASSSRDYSNQPQHF
j_gene: TRBJ1-5
len: 15
abundance: few
v_gene: TRBV27
d_gene: NA

CDR3nt: TGTGCCAGCAGTCCCCACAGGACCCGTCAAGAGACCCAGTACTTC
CDR3aa: CASSPHRTRQETQYF
j_gene: TRBJ2-5
len: 15
abundance: NA
v_gene: TRBV25-1
d_gene: NA

CDR3nt: TGCGCCAGCAGCTTGGGCTGGGGTAGCGGGGGGAATCCAGATACGCAGTATTTT
CDR3aa: CASSLGWGSGGNPDTQYF
j_gene: TRBJ2-3
len: 18
abundance: NA
v_gene: TRBV5-1
d_gene: TRBD2

CDR3nt: TGCGCCAGCAGCTTCCAGGGGGAAAGTGGAAACACCATATATTTT
CDR3aa: CASSFQGESGNTIYF
j_gene: TRBJ1-3
len: 15
abundance: NA
v_gene: TRBV5-1
d_gene: TRBD1

CDR3nt: TGTGCCAGCAGTGAAACAGGGACCCGGAATTCACCCCTCCACTTT
CDR3aa: CASSETGTRNSPLHF
j_gene: TRBJ1-6
len: 15
abundance: NA
v_gene: TRBV6-1
d_gene: NA

CDR3nt: TGCGCCAGCAGCACCCACGGACAGCCGAACACTGAAGCTTTCTTT
CDR3aa: CASSTHGQPNTEAFF
j_gene: TRBJ1-1
len: 15
abundance: NA
v_gene: TRBV5-1
d_gene: NA

CDR3nt: TGTGCCAGCAGGGACAGGGGGCAATACGAGCAGTACTTC
CDR3aa: CASRDRGQYEQYF
j_gene: TRBJ2-7
len: 13
abundance: NA
v_gene: TRBV6-5
d_gene: TRBD1

CDR3nt: TGTGCCAGCAGCGTAGACACAGGGGAAACTGAAGCTTTCTTT
CDR3aa: CASSVDTGETEAFF
j_gene: TRBJ1-1
len: 14
abundance: once
v_gene: TRBV9
d_gene: TRBD1

CDR3nt: TGTGCCAGTACCTCACGGATGCGGGGTGTGACCGGGGAGCTGTTTTTT
CDR3aa: CASTSRMRGVTGELFF
j_gene: TRBJ2-2
len: 16
abundance: few
v_gene: TRBV19
d_gene: NA

CDR3nt: TGTGCCAGCGCGAGGAACGGCTACACCTTC
CDR3aa: CASARNGYTF
j_gene: TRBJ1-2
len: 10
abundance: NA
v_gene: TRBV28
d_gene: NA

CDR3nt: TGCGCCAGCAGCTTGGCCGGACAGGGGGAGACTGAAGCTTTCTTT
CDR3aa: CASSLAGQGETEAFF
j_gene: TRBJ1-1
len: 15
abundance: NA
v_gene: TRBV5-1
d_gene: TRBD1

CDR3nt: TGTGCCAGCAGCCCGGGGTGGTCGGACACTGAAGCTTTCTTT
CDR3aa: CASSPGWSDTEAFF
j_gene: TRBJ1-1
len: 14
abundance: few
v_gene: TRBV11-1
d_gene: NA

CDR3nt: TGTGCCAGTAGTATAGGCTCGGCGGGGGCCGGAAACACCATATATTTT
CDR3aa: CASSIGSAGAGNTIYF
j_gene: TRBJ1-3
len: 16
abundance: NA
v_gene: TRBV19
d_gene: NA

CDR3nt: TGTGCCAGCAGCAATGGGGGGGCGGCTGGAAACACCATATATTTT
CDR3aa: CASSNGGAAGNTIYF
j_gene: TRBJ1-3
len: 15
abundance: NA
v_gene: TRBV21-1
d_gene: NA

CDR3nt: TGTGCCAGCAGTTTACGTCACAGGGGGCCCGAGACCCAGTACTTC
CDR3aa: CASSLRHRGPETQYF
j_gene: TRBJ2-5
len: 15
abundance: few
v_gene: TRBV27
d_gene: TRBD1

CDR3nt: TGTGCCAGCAGCCGGGGGACAGGACGGAATGAAAAACTGTTTTTT
CDR3aa: CASSRGTGRNEKLFF
j_gene: TRBJ1-4
len: 15
abundance: NA
v_gene: TRBV3-1/TRBV3-2
d_gene: TRBD1

CDR3nt: TGTGCCAGTAGGAAGGGACAGTACAATGAGCAGTTCTTC
CDR3aa: CASRKGQYNEQFF
j_gene: TRBJ2-1
len: 13
abundance: NA
v_gene: TRBV19
d_gene: TRBD1

CDR3nt: TGTGCCAGCAGCTTGACAGTTAATGAAAAACTGTTTTTT
CDR3aa: CASSLTVNEKLFF
j_gene: TRBJ1-4
len: 13
abundance: NA
v_gene: TRBV5-6
d_gene: NA

CDR3nt: TGTGCCAGCAGCTTAGAAGCAAACTCCGAGCAGTACTTC
CDR3aa: CASSLEANSEQYF
j_gene: TRBJ2-7
len: 13
abundance: NA
v_gene: TRBV7-2
d_gene: NA

CDR3nt: TGCGCCAGCAGCCAAGGGCAGGGGCCTTACAATGAGCAGTTCTTC
CDR3aa: CASSQGQGPYNEQFF
j_gene: TRBJ2-1
len: 15
abundance: NA
v_gene: TRBV4-1
d_gene: NA

CDR3nt: TGTGCCAGCAGCCCGGGACAGGTTAACTATGGCTACACCTTC
CDR3aa: CASSPGQVNYGYTF
j_gene: TRBJ1-2
len: 14
abundance: NA
v_gene: TRBV5-8
d_gene: TRBD1

CDR3nt: TGCGCCAGCAGCAGAGAAACTAGCGGGGGCGGGAGGAATGAGCAGTTCTTC
CDR3aa: CASSRETSGGGRNEQFF
j_gene: TRBJ2-1
len: 17
abundance: NA
v_gene: TRBV5-1
d_gene: TRBD2

CDR3nt: TGTGCCAGCAGCTTGTTTCGGACAGGGGGGGTCCCGGGTCTTGAAGCTTTCTTT
CDR3aa: CASSLFRTGGVPGLEAFF
j_gene: TRBJ1-1
len: 18
abundance: NA
v_gene: TRBV12-1
d_gene: NA

CDR3nt: TGTGCCAGCAGCGAAGACAGTTTCAATCAGCCCCAGCATTTT
CDR3aa: CASSEDSFNQPQHF
j_gene: TRBJ1-5
len: 14
abundance: NA
v_gene: TRBV11-2
d_gene: NA

CDR3nt: TGCGCCAGCAGCTGGTTAGCGGGGGTAACAGATACGCAGTATTTT
CDR3aa: CASSWLAGVTDTQYF
j_gene: TRBJ2-3
len: 15
abundance: NA
v_gene: TRBV5-1
d_gene: TRBD2

CDR3nt: TGTGCCAGCAGCCCCCACGGGGAGCCCCTCCACTTT
CDR3aa: CASSPHGEPLHF
j_gene: TRBJ1-6
len: 12
abundance: NA
v_gene: TRBV6-5
d_gene: NA

CDR3nt: TGTGCCAGCAGTGCCCGCCCGACGGCGGAAAATTCACCCCTCCACTTT
CDR3aa: CASSARPTAENSPLHF
j_gene: TRBJ1-6
len: 16
abundance: NA
v_gene: TRBV6-1
d_gene: NA

CDR3nt: TGTGCCAGCAGCTATAAGGGGGAGACCCAGTACTTC
CDR3aa: CASSYKGETQYF
j_gene: TRBJ2-5
len: 12
abundance: NA
v_gene: TRBV9
d_gene: NA

CDR3nt: TGTGCCAGCAGCCTGACAGAGCAGGAAAATTCACCCCTCCACTTT
CDR3aa: CASSLTEQENSPLHF
j_gene: TRBJ1-6
len: 15
abundance: NA
v_gene: TRBV5-8
d_gene: NA

CDR3nt: TGTGCCACCAACTTACAGGGAAAATCTGGAAACACCATATATTTT
CDR3aa: CATNLQGKSGNTIYF
j_gene: TRBJ1-3
len: 15
abundance: NA
v_gene: TRBV2
d_gene: NA

CDR3nt: TGTGCCAGCAGCGTCCGGGACAGGGGTGTAAAACTGTTTTTT
CDR3aa: CASSVRDRGVKLFF
j_gene: TRBJ1-4
len: 14
abundance: few
v_gene: TRBV5-6
d_gene: TRBD1

CDR3nt: TGTGCCAGCAGCTTTCCCGGGGGAAAAAATACTTACCAAGAGACCCAGTACTTC
CDR3aa: CASSFPGGKNTYQETQYF
j_gene: TRBJ2-5
len: 18
abundance: NA
v_gene: TRBV7-9
d_gene: NA

CDR3nt: TGCAGTGCTAGTGTCGGGGGGGGCTACACCTTC
CDR3aa: CSASVGGGYTF
j_gene: TRBJ1-2
len: 11
abundance: NA
v_gene: TRBV20-1
d_gene: NA

CDR3nt: TGTGCCAGCTCACAAGACAGTGCGTGGACCCAGTACTTC
CDR3aa: CASSQDSAWTQYF
j_gene: TRBJ2-5
len: 13
abundance: NA
v_gene: TRBV18
d_gene: NA

CDR3nt: TGCAGCGGGACAGGGGTTGGCGGCTACACCTTC
CDR3aa: CSGTGVGGYTF
j_gene: TRBJ1-2
len: 11
abundance: once
v_gene: TRBV29-1
d_gene: TRBD1

CDR3nt: NA
CDR3aa: CASSSGQGPYGYTF
j_gene: TRBJ1-2
len: 14
abundance: few
v_gene: TRBV27
d_gene: NA

CDR3nt: TGTGCCAGCAGCTTAGGAGGGACGGCGCCAGATACGCAGTATTTT
CDR3aa: CASSLGGTAPDTQYF
j_gene: TRBJ2-3
len: 15
abundance: NA
v_gene: TRBV7-3
d_gene: NA

CDR3nt: TGTGCCAGTAAGGAGACTTCTAATCGGAACACCATATATTTT
CDR3aa: CASKETSNRNTIYF
j_gene: TRBJ1-3
len: 14
abundance: few
v_gene: TRBV6-5
d_gene: NA

CDR3nt: TGTGCCAGTAGTATGGGGAGGGTCCGGGAGGACACTGAAGCTTTCTTT
CDR3aa: CASSMGRVREDTEAFF
j_gene: TRBJ1-1
len: 16
abundance: many
v_gene: TRBV19
d_gene: NA

CDR3nt: TGTGCCAGCAGTTCTCAGGGAGGGGGCAATCAGCCCCAGCATTTT
CDR3aa: CASSSQGGGNQPQHF
j_gene: TRBJ1-5
len: 15
abundance: NA
v_gene: TRBV6-5
d_gene: NA

CDR3nt: TGTGCCAGCAGCCTTACAGGGGGCACTGAAGCTTTCTTT
CDR3aa: CASSLTGGTEAFF
j_gene: TRBJ1-1
len: 13
abundance: NA
v_gene: TRBV14
d_gene: TRBD1

CDR3nt: TGCGCCAGCAGCTACCGTACGGGGGACACCGGGGAGCTGTTTTTT
CDR3aa: CASSYRTGDTGELFF
j_gene: TRBJ2-2
len: 15
abundance: few
v_gene: TRBV5-1
d_gene: NA

CDR3nt: TGTGCTAGTGCTACTCCGACCGGGGGGTCTGAGACCCAGTACTTC
CDR3aa: CASATPTGGSETQYF
j_gene: TRBJ2-5
len: 15
abundance: once
v_gene: TRBV12-5
d_gene: TRBD2

CDR3nt: TGCGCCAGCAGCCCACGGGACAGCAGTGAAAAACTGTTTTTT
CDR3aa: CASSPRDSSEKLFF
j_gene: TRBJ1-4
len: 14
abundance: NA
v_gene: TRBV5-1
d_gene: TRBD1

CDR3nt: TGTGCCAGCAGCTTAGACGCGGGGGGGCTGAGCTACGAGCAGTACTTC
CDR3aa: CASSLDAGGLSYEQYF
j_gene: TRBJ2-7
len: 16
abundance: NA
v_gene: TRBV7-2
d_gene: TRBD2

CDR3nt: TGTGCCAGTAGTACGACAGGGGGCAATCAGCCCCAGCATTTT
CDR3aa: CASSTTGGNQPQHF
j_gene: TRBJ1-5
len: 14
abundance: NA
v_gene: TRBV19
d_gene: TRBD1

CDR3nt: TGTGCCAGTAGTATCAGCAAGGCAGGGAACACTGAAGCTTTCTTT
CDR3aa: CASSISKAGNTEAFF
j_gene: TRBJ1-1
len: 15
abundance: NA
v_gene: TRBV19
d_gene: NA

CDR3nt: TGTGCCAGTAGTACCTCGGACAGGGTAGGGTATGGCTACACCTTC
CDR3aa: CASSTSDRVGYGYTF
j_gene: TRBJ1-2
len: 15
abundance: NA
v_gene: TRBV19
d_gene: TRBD1